This T cell receptor beta chain appears in the sequencing data of a study of T cells after yellow fever vaccination. Generation of TCR cDNA used 5'RACE template switching (which added a universal primer site and UMIs). TCRdb reprocessed the 5' RACE reads with MiXCR, giving one entry per CDR3 protein. The profile shows under 200,000 distinct CDR3 sequences, about 7% of them singletons. Study-wide findings and caveats: Peak timing came faster in the weaker secondary response, day 5 versus 15.

The V end lost 4 bases, the J end lost 6 bases, and 9 bases lay between the germline ends. CDR1 is SGHRS, CDR2 YFSETQ, per germline. The CDR3 loop spans 12 amino acids. At least ten counts were recorded for this clonotype. As yet, its antigen is unknown. The clonotype originates from a man aged 18 to 29 who received the YFV17D yellow fever vaccine. The material sequenced was CD4+ T cells sorted from PBMCs, taken around 5 days after the first yellow fever vaccination. The chain uses TRBV5-1 and TRBJ2-3; the D is unclear. CDR3 DNA: TGCGCCAGCAGCGCTTACATTGATACGCAGTATTTT. Translation gives CASSAYIDTQYF.